The clone carrying this T cell receptor delta chain came up a few times. As yet, its antigen is unknown. It differs at one base from a far larger clone, so likely a read error. This sample also contains other DNA sequences that code for the same CDR3. The CDR3 length is 22 residues. Germline assignment: CDR1 TSWWSYY and CDR2 QGS. TCRdb made new clone calls on the multiplex PCR reads using CATT. The sample gives roughly 93,000 delta-chain clones, approximately 0.96% of which show up once; more than 9% is in the top ten. Bulk repertoires came from Vgamma9/Vdelta2+ or Vdelta2-negative gammadelta T cells flow-sorted from PBMC. This entry is derived from a study of γδ T cells in repeated Plasmodium falciparum infection. Study-level background: Age- and gender-matched Australian children served as comparison for malaria-exposed Malian children. Malaria-naive adults were infected with P. falciparum NF54 four times over around 640 days. Samples were taken at baseline, before some infections, and 21 days after each.

General study results and limits: Compared with Australian children, Malian Vdelta2-negative repertoires seemed more clonal, less diverse, less shared.

This rearrangement joins TRDV1 to TRDJ1, with D perhaps matching TRDD2 or TRDD3 (5 bases each). Matching the DNA to germline supplied the J gene, which TCRdb does not give. Source material: gamma-delta T cells from blood. This TCR was recovered from a pool of human donors (malaria-infected and uninfected, not separated). CDR3: CALGEPYYVGPIPTPYTDKLIF. The CDR3 nucleotides are TGTGCTCTCGGGGAACCTTACTACGTGGGTCCCATCCCTACGCCATACACCGATAAACTCATCTTT.